Following are 11 T cell receptor beta chains from one sample sequenced in a study of cytomegalovirus exposure and HLA in healthy donors. Researchers ran the PCR with 60 Vbeta and 13 Jbeta primers. This table comes from immunoSEQ multiplex PCR, and its TCRdb copy is limited to in-frame clones, with some not included. Of about 220,000 clones in the sample, about four fifths were seen once. The sequencing sample was made of PBMCs. The receptors shown here come from a man aged 35-49 years in good health and CMV-seropositive.

The chain has TRBV13 and TRBJ1-2, with 7 bases aligning to TRBD1. The CDR3 spans 15 residues. Per germline, CDR1 PRHDT and CDR2 FYEKMQ (reference sequence). With V trimmed by 5 bases and J by 6 bases, 12 bases remained unmatched. Written as DNA, the CDR3 is TGTGCCAGCAGCCTCATGACAGGGCCTAAAGATGGCTACACCTTC. Translating it yields CASSLMTGPKDGYTF.

Of note for this clone: Other DNA sequences from this sample encode an identical CDR3 as well. The J gene is TRBJ2-3, the V gene TRBV7-9; D remains ambiguous. Germline V gives CDR1 SEHNR, CDR2 FQNEAQ (reference sequence). The CDR3 is 13 residues long. V was cut by 0 bases and J by 2 bases, with 3 bases left in between. The CDR3 loop is CASSLASTDTQYF. Here the CDR3 DNA reads TGTGCCAGCAGCTTAGCCTCCACAGATACGCAGTATTTT.

This rearrangement joins TRBV5-1 to TRBJ2-5; 7 bases fit TRBD1. The J call is doubtful: the DNA matches TRBJ2-7 better. Germline V gene lookup returns CDR1 SGHRS and CDR2 YFSETQ. The CDR3 runs to 14 residues. CDR3 DNA sequence: TGCGCCAGCAGCTTAGGGGGCGGCTCCTACGAGCAGTACTTC. This gives the protein CASSLGGGSYEQYF.

This clone was counted only a few times. V and J are TRBV6-5 and TRBJ2-1, with 11 bases aligning to TRBD2. The germline V gene encodes CDR1 MNHEY and CDR2 SVGAGI. CDR3 length: 15 residues. Germline trimming cut 6 bases from V and 2 bases from J; bases unmatched to any gene: 3. CDR3 nucleotides: TGTGCCAGCAGCACTAGCGGGAGTACCTACAATGAGCAGTTCTTC. It yields the protein CASSTSGSTYNEQFF.

The J gene is TRBJ2-3, the V gene TRBV12-5; no reliable D call. This CDR3 is built from 12 residues. Trimming took off 9 bases at V and 2 bases at J, with 9 bases between the two ends. From germline, CDR1 is LGHNT and CDR2 FRNRAP. This chain's CDR3 is CASRGATDTQYF. CDR3 in DNA: TGTGCTAGCCGCGGAGCCACAGATACGCAGTATTTT.

The V and J genes are TRBV9 and TRBJ1-3, with 7 positions matching TRBD1. The V gene's germline CDR1 is SGDLS and CDR2 YYNGEE. The CDR3 runs to 15 residues. V lost 7 bases to trimming and J lost 4 bases; unmatched junction nucleotides: 11. The chain's CDR3 is CASAPVEGAGNTIYF. CDR3 nucleotides: TGTGCCAGCGCCCCCGTGGAGGGGGCGGGAAACACCATATATTTT.

V is TRBV7-2 and J is TRBJ1-1, with D unresolved. CDR1 SGHTA and CDR2 FQGNSA come from the germline V gene. Trimming stripped 1 base from V and 5 bases from J, with 11 bases between. This CDR3 spans 14 amino acids. Written as DNA, the CDR3 is TGTGCCAGCAGCTTAGAGGCGGTCGGGACTGAAGCTTTCTTT. It codes for CASSLEAVGTEAFF.

The genes are TRBV29-1 and TRBJ2-7; TRBD2 aligns across 10 bases. Germline-derived CDR1 and CDR2 are SQVTM and ANQGSEA. V lost 6 bases, J lost 9 bases, and 5 bases stayed unmatched. This CDR3 is 11 amino acids long. This CDR3 is CSVLAGEGQYV. CDR3 bases: TGCAGCGTCCTAGCGGGAGAGGGGCAGTACGTC.

The rearrangement links TRBV7-9 to TRBJ2-2, with 12 nucleotides matching TRBD1. The ends lost 8 bases at V and 7 bases at J; junction bases unmatched: 5. CDR1 SEHNR and CDR2 FQNEAQ come from the germline V gene (reference sequence). The CDR3 loop spans 14 amino acids. The CDR3 protein is CASSGTGGIGELFF. CDR3 coding DNA: TGTGCCAGCTCCGGGACAGGGGGCATCGGGGAGCTGTTTTTT.

The V and J genes are TRBV7-6 and TRBJ2-7, with D perhaps matching TRBD1 (6 bases). CDR1 SGHVS and CDR2 FNYEAQ come from the germline V gene. Trimming removed 2 bases at V and 4 bases at J, with 15 bases between. This CDR3 spans 15 amino acids. CDR3 residues: CASSLSSQGWYEQYF. In DNA, the CDR3 is TGTGCCAGCAGCTTAAGCAGCCAGGGGTGGTACGAGCAGTACTTC.

The rearrangement links TRBV7-2 to TRBJ2-5, with TRBD2 identical over 12 bases. Germline V gene sequence: CDR1 SGHTA, CDR2 FQGNSA. The trim removed 4 bases at V and 2 bases at J, leaving 5 bases unmatched. The CDR3 totals 16 residues. CDR3 sequence (DNA): TGTGCCAGCAGCTCAGGACTAGCGGGGACACAAGAGACCCAGTACTTC. It specifies CASSSGLAGTQETQYF.